These T cell receptor beta chains were read from a single sample in a study of CD8 T cells in Susac syndrome. TCRdb re-analysed the immunoSEQ multiplex PCR reads in MiXCR, keeping a single row per CDR3 protein. This sample yields roughly 180,000 distinct CDR3 sequences, of which around 94% are seen a single time; about 0.13% belongs to the top ten. What was sequenced was CD4+ T cells from PBMCs. These receptors all come from a human donor in good health. CDR3s include the opening cysteine and the closing phenylalanine or tryptophan. D genes are given only for firm matches. The listing skips clone size in some rows; elsewhere it reads once, few, many or a size class.

TRBV5-6,.,TRBJ2-7,few,TGTGCCAGCAGTCCCGGGCCCCCATCTCGCGAGCAGTACTTC,CASSPGPPSREQYF
TRBV20-1,.,TRBJ2-5,.,TGCAGTGCTAGAGAGGGCGGCAGGGAGGAGACCCAGTACTTC,CSAREGGREETQYF
TRBV20-1,TRBD1,TRBJ1-5,.,TGCAGTGCACAGGGGTATAGCAATCAGCCCCAGCATTTT,CSAQGYSNQPQHF
TRBV7-9,.,TRBJ2-5,.,TGTGCCAGCAGCCGCGGGACACTGGAGCAAGAGACCCAGTACTTC,CASSRGTLEQETQYF
TRBV3-1,TRBD2,TRBJ2-7,.,TGTGCCAGCAGCCAAGTCGGGGGGACCTCCTACGAGCAGTACTTC,CASSQVGGTSYEQYF
TRBV29-1,TRBD1,TRBJ2-3,.,TGCAGCGTTGGCCAGGGGGCTCAGGTCAATACGCAGTATTTT,CSVGQGAQVNTQYF
TRBV3-1,.,TRBJ2-1,.,TGTGCCAGCAGCCAAGGTGGCGGGCAGTTCTTC,CASSQGGGQFF
TRBV4-3,.,TRBJ2-7,.,TGCGCCAGCAGCCAAGAATGGTCGGTGGCCTCCTACGAGCAGTACTTC,CASSQEWSVASYEQYF
TRBV20-1,.,TRBJ2-1,.,TGCAGTGCTAGGAGGAACAATGAGCAGTTCTTC,CSARRNNEQFF
TRBV2,.,TRBJ1-6,.,TGTGCCAGCAGTGAATTGGGTTCACCCCTCCACTTT,CASSELGSPLHF
TRBV20-1,TRBD2,TRBJ2-1,.,TGCAGTGCTAGGTGGACTAGCGGGGGCCCCTACAATGAGCAGTTCTTC,CSARWTSGGPYNEQFF
TRBV10-3,TRBD1,TRBJ1-1,.,TGTGCCACGGGGACAGGGGCGTCGGGAACTGAAGCTTTCTTT,CATGTGASGTEAFF
TRBV16,.,TRBJ1-2,.,TGTGCCAGCAGCCAATCGACGGGAGCTAATGGCTACACCTTC,CASSQSTGANGYTF
TRBV9,.,TRBJ2-5,.,TGTGCCAGCAGCGCACACAGGGCGGGAGAGACCCAGTACTTC,CASSAHRAGETQYF
TRBV24-1,.,TRBJ2-7,.,TGTGCCACCAGTGCAGGGGCTGAGTACGAGCAGTACTTC,CATSAGAEYEQYF
TRBV28,TRBD1,TRBJ2-2,.,TGTGCCAGCAGTTTAGATTCGGACAGGTTCCTTCCCGGGGAGCTGTTTTTT,CASSLDSDRFLPGELFF
TRBV15,.,TRBJ2-5,.,TGTGCCACCAGCAGAGACCAGGGGGGGGAAGAGACCCAGTACTTC,CATSRDQGGEETQYF
TRBV20-1,.,TRBJ2-7,.,TGCAGTGCTGTACCGGGGGACACTTACTCCTACGAGCAGTACTTC,CSAVPGDTYSYEQYF
TRBV5-4,.,TRBJ2-7,.,TGTGCCAGCAGCATGGACGGCTACGAGCAGTACTTC,CASSMDGYEQYF
TRBV2,.,TRBJ2-1,.,TGTGCCAGCAGTGAAGAGACGCAGTTCTTC,CASSEETQFF
TRBV23-1,.,TRBJ1-1,once,TGCGCCAGCAGTCAATCGAAAGAGGTGCCAGTCACTGAAGCTTTCTTT,CASSQSKEVPVTEAFF
TRBV20-1,TRBD1,TRBJ2-3,once,TGCAGTGCTAGAGACCCAGGGGGCGCAGGGGATACGCAGTATTTT,CSARDPGGAGDTQYF
TRBV20-1,.,TRBJ2-3,.,TGCAGTGCTAGGGTGGGTGGGACACGTAGCACAGATACGCAGTATTTT,CSARVGGTRSTDTQYF
TRBV15,.,TRBJ2-7,.,TGTGCCACCTCAAAAGCACTGGGCGCCAGCGAGCAGTACTTC,CATSKALGASEQYF
TRBV9,.,TRBJ1-1,.,TGTGCCAGCAGCGTAGATTTAGTGGGCACTGAAGCTTTCTTT,CASSVDLVGTEAFF
TRBV3-1,.,TRBJ1-6,.,TGTGCCAGCAGCCAAGGGACGGGACACCATTCACCCCTCCACTTT,CASSQGTGHHSPLHF
TRBV20-1,TRBD2,TRBJ2-3,.,TGCAGTGCTAGAGCTAGCGGGGTTGGAGATACGCAGTATTTT,CSARASGVGDTQYF
TRBV6-4,.,TRBJ2-7,.,TGTGCCAGCAGTGACTCGGCAGGGGTCGGGTACTTC,CASSDSAGVGYF
TRBV7-2,.,TRBJ1-6,.,TGTGCCAGCAGCCCATCCGGGGCCCATAATTCACCCCTCCACTTT,CASSPSGAHNSPLHF
TRBV18,.,TRBJ1-5,.,TGTGCCAGCTCACCACTCAGCAATCAGCCCCAGCATTTT,CASSPLSNQPQHF